What follows are 2 T cell receptor beta chains derived from one specimen sequenced in a study of monozygotic twins with inflammatory bowel disease. TCRdb reprocessed the 5' RACE reads, keeping one entry per CDR3 protein, no DNA. The specimen's table records around 200,000 distinct CDR3 sequences. Material: blood. The receptors here all came from a human donor with ulcerative colitis or Crohn's disease, or a healthy co-twin of an affected twin (not recorded which).

The rearrangement uses TRBV5-1 and TRBJ2-1; TCRdb's D call, TRBD2, is unchecked because there is no DNA. The V gene's germline CDR1 is SGHRS and CDR2 YFSETQ. The CDR3 has 16 residues. The CDR3 sequence: CASTLYPGSAVDEQFF. The variable domain in full, completed from reference TRBV5-1 and TRBJ2-1, reads KAGVTQTPRYLIKTRGQQVTLSCSPISGHRSVSWYQQTPGQGLQFLFEYFSETQRNKGNFPGRFSGRQFSNSRSEMNVSTLELGDSALYLCASTLYPGSAVDEQFFGPGTRLTVL.

CDR3 in amino acids: CASSQNSYSNQPQHF. This chain uses TRBV3-1 with TRBJ1-5. The CDR3 totals 15 residues. Germline assignment: CDR1 LGHDT and CDR2 YNNKEL (reference sequence). Together with reference TRBV3-1 and TRBJ1-5, the CDR3 gives the full variable domain: DTAVSQTPKYLVTQMGNDKSIKCEQNLGHDTMYWYKQDSKKFLKIMFSYNNKELIINETVPNRFSPKSPDKAHLNLHINSLELGDSAVYFCASSQNSYSNQPQHFGDGTRLSIL.